This TCR beta chain appears in the sequencing data of a study of blood T cell repertoires in COVID-19. The CDR3 contains 17 residues. Germline-derived CDR1 and CDR2 are MGHDK and SYGVNS. V lost 2 bases and J lost 10; bases outside the gene matches: 9. Authors' processing steps: Quantification of nucleated cells was approximated via reference gene primer amplification. Here immunoSEQ multiplex PCR was the method, and the copy in TCRdb shows in-frame clones only, minus some. V, J and clone size are taken as reported in that table, and D and trimming were inferred from the DNA itself. The table records more than 150,000 clones, around 84% of them present only once. This clone was detected only a few times.

This chain uses TRBV25-1 with TRBJ1-6; 12 positions agree with TRBD1. This TCR came from a man aged 25 to 45 with active or convalescent COVID-19. Source material: peripheral blood. CDR3 loop: CASSEPGQGAQGSPLHF. The CDR3 nucleotides are TGTGCCAGCAGTGAACCGGGACAGGGGGCCCAGGGATCACCCCTCCACTTT.